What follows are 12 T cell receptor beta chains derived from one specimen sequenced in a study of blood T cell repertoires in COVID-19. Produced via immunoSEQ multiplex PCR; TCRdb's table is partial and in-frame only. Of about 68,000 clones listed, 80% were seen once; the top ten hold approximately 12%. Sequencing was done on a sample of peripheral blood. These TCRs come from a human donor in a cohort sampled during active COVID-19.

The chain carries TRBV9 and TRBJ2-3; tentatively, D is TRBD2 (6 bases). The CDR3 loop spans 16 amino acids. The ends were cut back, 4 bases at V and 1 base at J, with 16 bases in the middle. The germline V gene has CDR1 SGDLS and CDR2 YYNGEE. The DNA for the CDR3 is TGTGCCAGCAGCTTACGGACTGGGGAGGGCACAGATACGCAGTATTTT. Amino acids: CASSLRTGEGTDTQYF. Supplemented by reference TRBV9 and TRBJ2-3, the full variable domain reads DSGVTQTPKHLITATGQRVTLRCSPRSGDLSVYWYQQSLDQGLQFLIQYYNGEERAKGNILERFSAQQFPDLHSELNLSSLELGDSALYFCASSLRTGEGTDTQYFGPGTRLTVL.

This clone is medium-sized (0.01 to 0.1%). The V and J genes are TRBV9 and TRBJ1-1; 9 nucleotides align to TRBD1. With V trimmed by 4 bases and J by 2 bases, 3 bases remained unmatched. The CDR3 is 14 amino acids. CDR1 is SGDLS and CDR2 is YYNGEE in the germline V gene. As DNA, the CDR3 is TGTGCCAGCAGCCCGGGACAGGGTAACACTGAAGCTTTCTTT. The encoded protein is CASSPGQGNTEAFF.

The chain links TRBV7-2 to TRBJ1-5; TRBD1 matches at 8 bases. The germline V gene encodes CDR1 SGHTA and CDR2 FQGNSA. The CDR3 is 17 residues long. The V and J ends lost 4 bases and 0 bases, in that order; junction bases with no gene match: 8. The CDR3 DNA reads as TGTGCCAGCAGCTCACAGACAGGGGCGTATAGCAATCAGCCCCAGCATTTT. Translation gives CASSSQTGAYSNQPQHF.

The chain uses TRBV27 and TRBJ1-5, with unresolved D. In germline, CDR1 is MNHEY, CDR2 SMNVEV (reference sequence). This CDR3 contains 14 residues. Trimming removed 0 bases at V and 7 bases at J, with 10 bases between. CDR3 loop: CASSLSWGEQPQHF. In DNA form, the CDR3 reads TGTGCCAGCAGTTTATCCTGGGGAGAACAGCCCCAGCATTTT.

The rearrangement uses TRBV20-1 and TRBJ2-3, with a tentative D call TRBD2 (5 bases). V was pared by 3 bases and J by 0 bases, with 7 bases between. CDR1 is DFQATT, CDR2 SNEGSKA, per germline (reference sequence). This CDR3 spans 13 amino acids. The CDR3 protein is CSASTRSTDTQYF. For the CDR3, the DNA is TGCAGTGCTAGTACTAGGAGCACAGATACGCAGTATTTT.

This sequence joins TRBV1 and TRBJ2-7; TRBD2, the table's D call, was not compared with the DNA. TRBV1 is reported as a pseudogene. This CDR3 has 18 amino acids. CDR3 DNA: TGCACCAGCAGCCAAGAGATGGGGACTAGCGCGTATCCAGGGGGAAAGTACGTC. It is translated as CTSSQEMGTSAYPGGKYV.

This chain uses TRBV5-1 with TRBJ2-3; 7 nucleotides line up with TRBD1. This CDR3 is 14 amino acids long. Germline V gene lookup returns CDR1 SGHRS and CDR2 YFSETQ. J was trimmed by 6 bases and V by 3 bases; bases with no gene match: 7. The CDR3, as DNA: TGCGCCAGCAGCTACAGGGGCTCCGAGGATACGCAGTATTTT. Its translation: CASSYRGSEDTQYF.

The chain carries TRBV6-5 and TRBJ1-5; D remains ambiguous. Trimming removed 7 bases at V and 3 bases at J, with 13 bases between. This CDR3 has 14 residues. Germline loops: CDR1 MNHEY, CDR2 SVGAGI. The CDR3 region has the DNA TGTGCCAGCAACCATGAGGCTTACAATCAGCCCCAGCATTTT. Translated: CASNHEAYNQPQHF.

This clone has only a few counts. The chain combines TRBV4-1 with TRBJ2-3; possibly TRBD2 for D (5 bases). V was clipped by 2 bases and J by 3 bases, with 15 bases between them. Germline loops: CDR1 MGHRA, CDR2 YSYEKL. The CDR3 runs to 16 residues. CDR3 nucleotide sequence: TGCGCCAGCAGCCAAAAACAGAGGACGGGGACAGATACGCAGTATTTT. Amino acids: CASSQKQRTGTDTQYF.

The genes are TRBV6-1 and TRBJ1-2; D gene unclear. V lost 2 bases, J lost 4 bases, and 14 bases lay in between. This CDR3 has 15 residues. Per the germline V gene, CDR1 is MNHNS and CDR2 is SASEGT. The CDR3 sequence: CASSEPSLVVYGYTF. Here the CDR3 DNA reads TGTGCCAGCAGTGAACCATCCCTAGTAGTCTATGGCTACACCTTC.

The CDR3 sequence: CASSPAGIGELFF. The CDR3 nucleotides are TGTGCCAGTTCCCCAGCGGGAATCGGGGAGCTGTTTTTT. The chain recombines TRBV6-5 with TRBJ2-2, with 7 bases aligning to TRBD2. This CDR3 is 13 amino acids long. V trimming: 9 bases; J trimming: 7 bases; junction bases outside the gene matches: 8. Germline values: CDR1 MNHEY, CDR2 SVGAGI.

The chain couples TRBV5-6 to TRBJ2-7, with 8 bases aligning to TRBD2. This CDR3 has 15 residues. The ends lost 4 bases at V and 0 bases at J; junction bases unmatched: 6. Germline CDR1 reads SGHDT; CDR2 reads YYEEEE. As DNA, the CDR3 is TGTGCCAGCAGCACGAGCGGGGGTAGCTCCTACGAGCAGTACGTC. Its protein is CASSTSGGSSYEQYV.